A selection of T cell receptor beta chains follows, all from one sample in a study of identical twins. TCRdb re-called the 5' RACE reads with MiXCR, one entry per CDR3 protein. This sample has a few hundred thousand distinct CDR3 sequences, with less than 25% found just once. The same specimen was also included in a second study, on T cells expressing NK-cell markers.

The sample taken for sequencing was CD4+ T cells sorted from blood. The receptor source for this set is a woman aged 18-35 years in good health. Each CDR3 is given with its conserved first and last residue. D genes are given only for firm matches. Size is stated for part of the rows, as once, few or many counts, or as a class when the clone is expanded.

>TRBV6-2/TRBV6-3|TRBD1|.|TRBJ1-1
TGTGCCAGCAGTTCCCGGGACAGGGCCGGGCGAGCTTTCTTT
CASSSRDRAGRAFF
>TRBV7-2|TRBD2|.|TRBJ2-5
TGTGCCAGCAGCTTAGGGCCGCGGGAGCTCCAAGAGACCCAGTACTTC
CASSLGPRELQETQYF
>TRBV6-5|.|.|TRBJ1-2
TGTGCCAGCAGTTACTCGACAAGTTCCAACTATGGCTACACCTTC
CASSYSTSSNYGYTF
>TRBV20-1|.|many|TRBJ2-1
TGCAGTGCTAGGAAGGGTGAGCAGTTCTTC
CSARKGEQFF
>TRBV19|.|.|TRBJ2-4
TGTGCCAGTAGTAGGGCGGTGCGTTCCAAAAACATTCAGTACTTC
CASSRAVRSKNIQYF
>TRBV3-1|TRBD1|.|TRBJ2-7
TGTGCCAGCAGCCTACCAGGGACAGAGACCTACGAGCAGTACTTC
CASSLPGTETYEQYF
>TRBV19|TRBD1|few|TRBJ1-2
TGTGCCAGTAGGGAAGACCGGGACAGCAACTATGGCTACACCTTC
CASREDRDSNYGYTF
>TRBV20-1|TRBD2|.|TRBJ2-1
TGCAGTGCCAACCGCGGGGGGCGGAACAATGAGCAGTTCTTC
CSANRGGRNNEQFF
>TRBV25-1|.|.|TRBJ2-7
TGTGCCAGCAGTGAGGGCACAGGGTCGTACGAGCAGTACTTC
CASSEGTGSYEQYF
>TRBV14|.|few|TRBJ2-3
TGTGCCAGCAGCCCCGGACTTATTTTTTTGGCGGATACGCAGTATTTT
CASSPGLIFLADTQYF
>TRBV5-1|.|few|TRBJ2-2
TGCGCCAGCAGCTTTATGGCCAGTAACACCGGGGAGCTGTTTTTT
CASSFMASNTGELFF
>TRBV7-2|.|few|TRBJ2-6
TGTGCCAGCAGTAACCAGGGTTCTGGGGCCAACGTCCTGACTTTC
CASSNQGSGANVLTF
>TRBV5-1|TRBD2|.|TRBJ2-5
TGCGCCAGCAGCTCTTCTAGCGGACAAGAGACCCAGTACTTC
CASSSSSGQETQYF
>TRBV6-2/TRBV6-3|.|.|TRBJ1-2
TGTGCCAGCAGTTCACCCTGGTCGGATGGCTACACCTTC
CASSSPWSDGYTF
>TRBV12-3/TRBV12-4|.|few|TRBJ2-1
TGTGCCAGCAGTCTTGGACTGGGTCGGGATGAGCAGTTCTTC
CASSLGLGRDEQFF
>TRBV6-2/TRBV6-3|TRBD1|.|TRBJ2-7
TGTGCCAGCAGACGGACAGGGGGTGTTAGTGAGCAGTACTTC
CASRRTGGVSEQYF
>TRBV7-2|.|many|TRBJ2-1
TGTGCCAGCAGCCTCAGATTTGGCGAGCAGTTCTTC
CASSLRFGEQFF
>TRBV11-3|.|.|TRBJ1-1
TGTGCCAGCAGCTTAGTCGGGCCAGGTACTGAAGCTTTCTTT
CASSLVGPGTEAFF
>TRBV2|TRBD2|few|TRBJ2-4
TGTGCCAGCAGTGAGCGGGGGGGCCGTGGGAACATTCAGTACTTC
CASSERGGRGNIQYF
>TRBV5-1|TRBD2|.|TRBJ2-1
TGCGCCAGCAGTTTCACCGGGACTAGCAATGAGCAGTTCTTC
CASSFTGTSNEQFF
>TRBV24-1|.|.|TRBJ2-1
TGTGCCACCAGTGATTTCAGTACGCAGCAGTTCTTC
CATSDFSTQQFF
>TRBV5-1|TRBD1|.|TRBJ2-1
TGCGCCAGCAGCGCGTCTCCGGGACAGGAGGTTAATGAGCAGTTCTTC
CASSASPGQEVNEQFF
>TRBV12-3/TRBV12-4|.|few|TRBJ1-5
TGTGCCAGCTCGGGCTTTGGGTCGGTCAATCAGCCCCAGCATTTT
CASSGFGSVNQPQHF
>TRBV7-9|.|.|TRBJ2-7
TGTGCCAGCAGCAAACAGGGACACTACTACGAGCAGTACTTC
CASSKQGHYYEQYF
>TRBV12-5|.|.|TRBJ2-7
TGTGCTAGTGGTTTGGGGCAAGTGGAGCAGTACTTC
CASGLGQVEQYF
>TRBV7-9|.|.|TRBJ2-2
TGTGCCAGCAGCTTAGCGCGGGGCAGGGTGACCGGGGAGCTGTTTTTT
CASSLARGRVTGELFF
>TRBV10-3|.|.|TRBJ1-2
TGTGCCACCGCCCGCAGCGACTATGGCTACACCTTC
CATARSDYGYTF
>TRBV5-6|.|.|TRBJ1-1
TGTGCCAGCAGCTTCAGTCGGGTTGAAGCTTTCTTT
CASSFSRVEAFF
>TRBV5-1|.|.|TRBJ2-3
TGCGCCAGCAGCCACCCGGGGTCAGATACGCAGTATTTT
CASSHPGSDTQYF
>TRBV9|TRBD2|.|TRBJ2-7
TGTGCCAGCAGCCCCCGGGGGACTAGCGGGTCCTACGAGCAGTACTTC
CASSPRGTSGSYEQYF
>TRBV3-1|TRBD1|.|TRBJ2-3
TGTGCCAGCAGCCACCGATGGGGACAGGCAGATACGCAGTATTTT
CASSHRWGQADTQYF
>TRBV11-2|.|.|TRBJ2-3
TGTGCCAGCAGCTCTCAAGATATGGCAGATACGCAGTATTTT
CASSSQDMADTQYF
>TRBV7-2|TRBD2|few|TRBJ2-5
TGTGCCAGCAGCTTAGTCTGGACTAGTGGGACCCAGTACTTC
CASSLVWTSGTQYF
>TRBV5-5|.|.|TRBJ2-6
TGTGCCAGCAGCTTGTACTTGAACTCTGGGGCCAACGTCCTGACTTTC
CASSLYLNSGANVLTF
>TRBV12-3/TRBV12-4|.|few|TRBJ2-5
TGTGCCAGCAGTTTAGCGTCAGTGGGTGAGACCCAGTACTTC
CASSLASVGETQYF
>TRBV5-5|.|few|TRBJ1-4
TGTGCCAGCAGCTTAAGCGACCGGGCGGCAACTAATGAAAAACTGTTTTTT
CASSLSDRAATNEKLFF
>TRBV27|TRBD2|once|TRBJ2-5
TGTGCCAGCAGTGCCACGACTAGCGGGAGAGGAGAGACCCAGTACTTC
CASSATTSGRGETQYF
>TRBV2|TRBD2|.|TRBJ2-2
TGTGCCACCTCTCGGGGCGGGAGGGTAGGCACCGGGGAGCTGTTTTTT
CATSRGGRVGTGELFF
>TRBV6-1|.|few|TRBJ1-2
TGTGCCAGCAGTGACCCCTACTATGGCTACACCTTC
CASSDPYYGYTF
>TRBV5-1|TRBD1|.|TRBJ2-6
TGCGCCAGCATGAAGGACAGGGGGCTCCCCTCCTCTGGGGCCAACGTCCTGACTTTC
CASMKDRGLPSSGANVLTF